The next 29 T cell receptor beta chains were all read from a single sample in a study of CD8 T cells in ankylosing spondylitis. TCRdb fed the 5' RACE reads into MiXCR, producing one record per CDR3 protein. The table has fewer than 250,000 distinct CDR3 sequences, roughly 32% seen once. The sample consisted of blood, either unsorted or a sorted T cell fraction (not recorded which). Receptor source: a male donor with ankylosing spondylitis or in good health (not recorded which).

The rearrangement uses TRBV5-1 and TRBJ2-3, with D unresolved. Germline CDR1 is SGHRS and CDR2 is YFSETQ. The CDR3 runs 14 residues. The V and J ends lost 4 bases and 5 bases respectively, with 14 bases between them. CDR3 residues: CASSAGPAVDTQYF. The CDR3 coding sequence is TGCGCCAGCAGCGCCGGGCCTGCGGTAGATACGCAGTATTTT.

The rearrangement joins TRBV12-3 or TRBV12-4 to TRBJ2-1, with 8 bases matching TRBD1. The V gene end was trimmed by 5 bases and the J gene end by 9 bases; junction bases not matched to a gene: 3. This CDR3 has 12 residues. DNA for the CDR3: TGTGCCAGCAGTCTGACAGGGGCTGAGCAGTTCTTC. It encodes CASSLTGAEQFF.

This clonotype was observed once. This chain uses TRBV28 with TRBJ1-6, with D unclear. CDR1 and CDR2 (germline): MDHEN, SYDVKM. CDR3 length equals 13 residues. Trimming removed 2 bases at V and 11 bases at J, with 10 bases between. The CDR3: CASSLNWRAPLHF. Written as DNA, the CDR3 is TGTGCCAGCAGTTTAAATTGGCGGGCACCCCTCCACTTT.

As concerns this clonotype: A much more abundant neighbour one base away suggests this may be a read error. V and J are TRBV28 and TRBJ2-1; 8 bases align to TRBD2. Germline V CDR1 and CDR2: MDHEN, SYDVKM. Trimming at V came to 6 bases and at J to 7 bases, leaving 11 bases not matched to a gene. The CDR3 is made up of 15 amino acids. The CDR3 spells CASSPGISGANEQFF. CDR3 nucleotides: TGTGCCAGCAGCCCCGGGATTAGCGGGGCGAATGAGCAGTTCTTC.

The chain uses TRBV7-3 and TRBJ2-3; a weak D match, TRBD1 (6 bases). Germline V gene data show CDR1 as SGHTA and CDR2 as FQGTGA. Between the trimmed V and J ends, which lost 4 bases and 2 bases, there was a span of 13 bases. The CDR3 contains 15 residues. The CDR3 DNA sequence: TGTGCCAGCAGCTCACAGGGAAGGGACACAGATACGCAGTATTTT. Translation: CASSSQGRDTDTQYF.

This CDR3 reads CSAAAGTSTNEKLFF. CDR3 nucleotides: TGCAGTGCTGCAGCCGGGACGTCAACTAATGAAAAACTGTTTTTT. The chain links TRBV20-1 to TRBJ1-4; perhaps TRBD1 as D (5 bases). V dropped 5 bases and J dropped 0 bases, with 13 bases sitting between them. From germline, CDR1 is DFQATT and CDR2 SNEGSKA (reference sequence). This CDR3 spans 15 amino acids.

This clonotype came up a few times. CDR3 nucleotides: TGTGCCAGCAGCCAGGGCCAACTCCGGCCAGGCTACGAGCAGTACTTC. This translates into CASSQGQLRPGYEQYF. The chain combines TRBV6-2 or TRBV6-3 with TRBJ2-7; TRBD1 is a possible D gene (5 bases). Germline CDR1 reads MNHEY; CDR2 reads SVGEGT. CDR3 length equals 16 residues. The V end was cut by 6 bases, the J end by 3 bases, with 21 bases between.

Concerning this clonotype: The germline gene is not matched at one end of the junction; a read error may be the cause. This sequence joins TRBV24-1 and TRBJ2-2; maybe TRBD2 (6 bases). Germline lookup yields CDR1 KGHDR and CDR2 SFDVKD. The CDR3 has 13 amino acids. CDR3 amino acids: CATSDTVTGGLFF. CDR3 nucleotides: TGTGCCACCAGTGATACCGTCACCGGGGGGCTGTTTTTT.

This clonotype has more than one count but fewer than ten. The chain recombines TRBV30 with TRBJ2-5; D is perhaps TRBD1 (6 bases). The CDR3 contains 12 residues. Germline V gene lookup returns CDR1 GTSNPN and CDR2 SVGIG (reference sequence). V shed 0 bases and J shed 6 bases, with 8 bases lying between them. The CDR3 DNA follows: TGTGCCTGGAGTGTGGACAGCCAGACCCAGTACTTC. Translating it yields CAWSVDSQTQYF. Full variable domain (outside the CDR3, taken from reference TRBV30 and TRBJ2-5): SQTIHQWPATLVQPVGSPLSLECTVEGTSNPNLYWYRQAAGRGLQLLFYSVGIGQISSEVPQNLSASRPQDRQFILSSKKLLLSDSGFYLCAWSVDSQTQYFGPGTRLLVL.

In this sample, this clonotype turned up a few times. The chain has TRBV20-1 and TRBJ1-5; possible D gene TRBD1, 6 bases. V was pared by 1 base and J by 3 bases, with 22 bases between. This CDR3 comprises 18 residues. Germline V gives CDR1 DFQATT, CDR2 SNEGSKA (reference sequence). CDR3 residues: CSARAPVGTGPLNQPQHF. CDR3 nucleotide sequence: TGCAGTGCTAGAGCCCCCGTTGGCACAGGGCCTCTCAATCAGCCCCAGCATTTT.

This clonotype was seen a few times. The genes are TRBV12-3 or TRBV12-4 and TRBJ2-1; D may be TRBD2 (6 bases). V was cut by 4 bases and J by 4 bases, with 11 bases left in between. The CDR3 covers 14 residues. CDR3 amino acids: CASSWGDQYNEQFF. The CDR3 region has the DNA TGTGCCAGCAGTTGGGGGGACCAATACAATGAGCAGTTCTTC.

This clonotype has only one observation. CDR3 sequence reads: CSAPHPRGRSYNEQFF. The CDR3 DNA reads as TGCAGTGCCCCACATCCCCGGGGGAGGTCCTACAATGAGCAGTTCTTC. The gene calls are TRBV20-1 and TRBJ2-1; tentative D call: TRBD2 (6 bases). The germline V gene has CDR1 DFQATT and CDR2 SNEGSKA (reference sequence). V lost 6 bases, J lost 1 base, and 19 bases lay in between. The CDR3 is made up of 16 amino acids.

This clonotype was picked up a small number of times. The genes are TRBV20-1 and TRBJ2-1, with TRBD2 matching over 8 bases. Germline loops: CDR1 DFQATT, CDR2 SNEGSKA (reference sequence). This CDR3 has 15 residues. The V and J ends lost 1 base and 0 bases, in that order; junction bases with no gene match: 2. CDR3 region: CSARAGGGSYNEQFF. The CDR3 DNA follows: TGCAGTGCTAGAGCCGGGGGGGGCTCCTACAATGAGCAGTTCTTC.

V gene TRBV20-1 combines with J gene TRBJ2-7, with 7 nucleotides matching TRBD1. Germline CDR1 is DFQATT and CDR2 is SNEGSKA (reference sequence). J lost 6 bases, V lost 2 bases, and 16 bases had no gene match. This CDR3 is 16 amino acids long. The CDR3 loop is CSARSPDRPHRSEQYF. The CDR3 region has the DNA TGCAGTGCTAGATCTCCGGACAGGCCGCACCGATCCGAGCAGTACTTC.

This clonotype was detected a few times. V is TRBV6-1 and J is TRBJ1-2, with a possible D match to TRBD1 (5 bases). Germline lookup yields CDR1 MNHNS and CDR2 SASEGT. The CDR3 has 14 residues. V was cut by 6 bases and J by 4 bases, with 15 bases left in between. The CDR3 here is CASRADSSGYGYTF. The CDR3 DNA is TGTGCCAGCAGAGCCGACAGCAGCGGCTATGGCTACACCTTC.

This chain joins TRBV20-1 and TRBJ2-5; no firm D call. Trimming cost V 2 bases and J 5 bases, with 9 bases left between them. Germline CDR1 is DFQATT and CDR2 is SNEGSKA (reference sequence). CDR3 length equals 12 residues. In nucleotides, the CDR3 is TGCAGTGCTAGACCCGGTCCTGAGACCCAGTACTTC. It encodes CSARPGPETQYF.

The table lists this clonotype with a few counts. CDR3 sequence (DNA): TGTGCCAGCAGTGCCAATTATCAGCCCCAGCATTTT. Amino acid sequence: CASSANYQPQHF. The rearrangement links TRBV12-3 or TRBV12-4 to TRBJ1-5, with D unresolved. The CDR3 extends over 12 amino acids. The V end was cut by 5 bases, the J end by 5 bases, with 7 bases between.

J is TRBJ2-1 and V is TRBV7-8; TRBD2 aligns across 7 bases. The CDR3 runs 13 residues. The V gene end was trimmed by 5 bases and the J gene end by 8 bases; junction bases not matched to a gene: 6. Germline V gene sequence: CDR1 SGHVS, CDR2 FQNEAQ. The CDR3 is CASSLGGSDEQFF. As DNA, the CDR3 is TGTGCCAGCAGCCTGGGGGGGAGCGATGAGCAGTTCTTC.

The gene calls are TRBV5-1 and TRBJ2-3; D ambiguous. V lost 4 bases and J lost 6, with 9 bases in between. Germline lookup yields CDR1 SGHRS and CDR2 YFSETQ. The CDR3 length is 12 residues. The CDR3 is CASSAWGDTQYF. The CDR3 nucleotides read TGCGCCAGCAGCGCATGGGGTGATACGCAGTATTTT.

J is TRBJ2-5 and V is TRBV7-8, with TRBD1 identical over 7 bases. This CDR3 is 12 amino acids long. The J segment lost 5 bases and the V segment lost 5 bases, leaving 2 bases of the junction unmatched. CDR1 is SGHVS and CDR2 is FQNEAQ in the germline V gene. The CDR3 sequence: CASSTDRETQYF. The CDR3 DNA is TGTGCCAGCAGCACGGACAGGGAGACCCAGTACTTC.

The rearrangement joins TRBV20-1 to TRBJ1-2, with 12 bases fitting TRBD1. There are 17 residues in the CDR3. Germline values: CDR1 DFQATT, CDR2 SNEGSKA (reference sequence). The V and J ends lost 5 bases and 7 bases, in that order; junction bases with no gene match: 17. CDR3 protein: CSARRPGTGGAAGGYTF. As DNA, the CDR3 is TGCAGTGCTCGGCGTCCCGGGACAGGGGGCGCGGCGGGTGGCTACACCTTC.

The chain recombines TRBV20-1 with TRBJ2-1; the D gene is possibly TRBD2 (5 bases). CDR3 length: 15 residues. The ends were cut back, 0 bases at V and 2 bases at J, with 11 bases in the middle. CDR1 and CDR2 (germline): DFQATT, SNEGSKA (reference sequence). CDR3 sequence reads: CSARDQGGPYNEQFF. CDR3 DNA sequence: TGCAGTGCTAGAGATCAAGGAGGCCCCTACAATGAGCAGTTCTTC.

V is TRBV4-1 and J is TRBJ2-5; no firm D call. This CDR3 comprises 15 residues. The germline V gene encodes CDR1 MGHRA and CDR2 YSYEKL. V lost 1 base to trimming and J lost 5 bases, with 14 bases between them. The CDR3 region has the DNA TGCGCCAGCAGCCAAGTGGTTGGAGCTTGGGAGACCCAGTACTTC. Translating it yields CASSQVVGAWETQYF.

This clonotype appeared a few times. V is TRBV20-1 and J is TRBJ2-1, with TRBD1 as a possible D gene (6 bases). Germline loops: CDR1 DFQATT, CDR2 SNEGSKA (reference sequence). V was clipped by 5 bases and J by 8 bases, with 22 bases between them. There are 15 residues in the CDR3. CDR3 residues: CSAALDRSRMDEQFF. In nucleotides, the CDR3 is TGCAGTGCTGCCCTCGACAGGAGTAGAATGGATGAGCAGTTCTTC.

The chain links TRBV5-1 to TRBJ2-7, with 8 bases identical to TRBD1. Per the germline V gene, CDR1 is SGHRS and CDR2 is YFSETQ. With V trimmed by 3 bases and J by 5 bases, 4 bases remained unmatched. The CDR3 contains 13 residues. CDR3 sequence reads: CASSYGQGDEQYF. In DNA form, the CDR3 reads TGCGCCAGCAGCTACGGACAGGGCGACGAGCAGTACTTC.

This chain joins TRBV15 and TRBJ1-2; D is undetermined. The CDR3 has 14 residues. CDR1 and CDR2 (germline): LNHNV, YYDKDF (reference sequence). V was cut by 5 bases and J by 4 bases, with 14 bases left in between. The CDR3 DNA reads TGTGCCACCAGCCCAGCGGGGAAAACCTATGGCTACACCTTC. It is translated as CATSPAGKTYGYTF.

This clonotype was detected many times. V and J are TRBV29-1 and TRBJ2-5; the D is unclear. This CDR3 contains 12 residues. V was cut by 4 bases and J by 1 base, with 7 bases left in between. Germline V gene sequence: CDR1 SQVTM, CDR2 ANQGSEA. As DNA, the CDR3 is TGCAGCGTTGTTGGACCCCAAGAGACCCAGTACTTC. Encoded protein: CSVVGPQETQYF.

The genes are TRBV10-3 and TRBJ1-1, with D unresolved. The CDR3 extends over 13 amino acids. CDR1 ENHRY and CDR2 SYGVKD come from the germline V gene. The germline V and J ends were trimmed by 0 bases and 1 base, with 3 bases remaining between them. In DNA form, the CDR3 reads TGTGCCATCAGTGAGTCGCAGAACACTGAAGCTTTCTTT. It encodes CAISESQNTEAFF.

In its sample, this clonotype was seen a few times. The gene calls are TRBV29-1 and TRBJ2-3; D remains ambiguous. V was pared by 4 bases and J by 5 bases, with 10 bases between. The CDR3 covers 12 residues. Germline loops: CDR1 SQVTM, CDR2 ANQGSEA. The CDR3 here is CSVVSAKDTQYF. CDR3 nucleotides: TGCAGCGTTGTGTCGGCGAAAGATACGCAGTATTTT.